The next 9 T cell receptor beta chains were all read from a single sample in a study of molecular identifiers for immune sequencing clone quantification. TCRdb used MiXCR to reprocess the PCR reads, holding one entry per CDR3 protein. The sample consists of about 97,000 distinct CDR3 sequences, 30% to 35% of them appearing once. Sequenced sample: naive CD8+ T cells from blood, with Jurkat cell RNA spiked in. Subset given: FACS-sorted CD8+CD4-CCR7+CD45RA+ naive T cells. The receptors were gathered from a human donor in good health. Some libraries in this study had Jurkat cell RNA spiked in.

This clonotype was counted a few times. The chain is built from TRBV7-2 and TRBJ2-2, with 11 bases lining up with TRBD2. V was pared by 1 base and J by 6 bases, with 4 bases of the junction left unmatched. Germline CDR1 SGHTA, CDR2 FQGNSA. The CDR3 spans 16 residues. The CDR3 nucleotides are TGTGCCAGCAGCTTAGGACTAGCGGGATTCGCCGGGGAGCTGTTTTTT. Translating it yields CASSLGLAGFAGELFF.

As for this clonotype: The junction differs from germline at one of its ends, possibly a read error. The rearrangement links TRBV4-3 to TRBJ2-1, with TRBD2 identical over 7 bases. The germline V gene has CDR1 LGHNA and CDR2 YSLEER. The CDR3 covers 17 residues. CDR3 bases: TGCGCCAGCAGCCAAGTCCTCCGGGACTACTATTTCGGTGAGCTGTTCTTC. The encoded protein is CASSQVLRDYYFGELFF.

The rearrangement joins TRBV7-9 to TRBJ2-3, with TRBD1 identical over 7 bases. The V gene's germline CDR1 is SEHNR and CDR2 FQNEAQ (reference sequence). The CDR3 spans 15 residues. The ends lost 5 bases at V and 1 base at J; junction bases unmatched: 6. CDR3 bases: TGTGCCAGCAGCGCGACAGGGTTTCGCACAGATACGCAGTATTTT. It yields the protein CASSATGFRTDTQYF.

Comments on this clonotype: A read error may be the cause here, since a much bigger clone is one base away. The DNA is omitted, as the CDR3 cannot be located on it reliably, and the CDR3 follows TCRdb's listing. The V and J genes are TRBV7-2 and TRBJ2-3; the table assigns TRBD1, which was not confirmed against the DNA. Germline V gene data show CDR1 as SGHTA and CDR2 as FQGNSA. The CDR3 is 15 amino acids in total, end residues counted. CDR3 residues: CASSFGTGTRDTQNF.

J is TRBJ2-2 and V is TRBV7-9, with a weak D call TRBD1 (8 bases). The CDR3 sequence is 19 residues long. Germline CDR1 and CDR2: SEHNR and FQNEAQ (reference sequence). V was clipped by 3 bases and J by 5 bases, with 25 bases between them. This CDR3 reads CASSFSRGLADTITGELFF. The CDR3 nucleotides read TGTGCCAGCAGCTTCTCCAGGGGGCTAGCGGACACGATTACCGGGGAGCTGTTTTTT.

The J gene is TRBJ2-5, the V gene TRBV4-3; D possibly corresponds to TRBD2 (6 bases). With 1 base removed from V and 9 bases from J, the gap between germline ends came to 6 bases. Looked up from germline, CDR1 is LGHNA and CDR2 is YSLEER. This CDR3 has 11 residues. The CDR3: CASSQGEAQYF. The CDR3 bases are TGCGCCAGCAGCCAAGGGGAGGCCCAGTACTTC.

This clonotype was observed a single time. The chain joins TRBV29-1 to TRBJ2-7; D is possibly TRBD1 (7 bases). The CDR3 runs 16 residues. The V and J ends lost 0 bases and 4 bases respectively, with 19 bases between them. Germline values: CDR1 SQVTM, CDR2 ANQGSEA. CDR3 sequence reads: CSVEDPGQGEVYEQYF. Here the CDR3 DNA reads TGCAGCGTTGAAGATCCGGGGCAGGGGGAGGTTTACGAGCAGTACTTC.

The V and J genes are TRBV2 and TRBJ2-3; 12 bases line up with TRBD2. CDR1 is SNHLY and CDR2 is FYNNEI in the germline V gene. The CDR3 sequence is 19 residues long. Losses at the gene ends were 2 bases for V and 0 bases for J; bases not matched to a gene: 9. CDR3: CASSESRTSGVTSTDTQYF. DNA for the CDR3: TGTGCCAGCAGTGAATCCCGGACTAGCGGGGTTACTAGCACAGATACGCAGTATTTT.

This clonotype was counted many times. The V and J genes are TRBV7-8 and TRBJ1-6; no firm D call. The CDR3 sequence is 16 residues long. The V gene's germline CDR1 is SGHVS and CDR2 FQNEAQ. V lost 2 bases, J lost 8 bases, and 16 bases lay in between. CDR3 sequence: CASSLPVLIAYSPLHF. Here the CDR3 DNA reads TGTGCCAGCAGCTTACCCGTCCTAATCGCCTATTCACCCCTCCACTTT.